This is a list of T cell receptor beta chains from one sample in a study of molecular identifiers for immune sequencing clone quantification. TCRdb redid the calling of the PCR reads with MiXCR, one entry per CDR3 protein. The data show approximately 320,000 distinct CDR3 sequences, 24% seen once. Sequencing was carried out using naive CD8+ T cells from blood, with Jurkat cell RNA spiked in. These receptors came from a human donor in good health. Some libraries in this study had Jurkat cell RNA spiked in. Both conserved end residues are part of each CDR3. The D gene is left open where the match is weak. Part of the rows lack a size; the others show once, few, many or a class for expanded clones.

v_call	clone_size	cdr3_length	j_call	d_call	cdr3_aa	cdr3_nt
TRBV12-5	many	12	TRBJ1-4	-	CASAGVSEKLFF	TGTGCTAGTGCCGGGGTGAGTGAAAAACTGTTTTTT
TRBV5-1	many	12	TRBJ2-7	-	CASSAVGLEQYF	TGCGCCAGCAGCGCCGTGGGGTTGGAGCAGTACTTC
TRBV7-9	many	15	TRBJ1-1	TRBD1	CASSPRQGLDTEAFF	TGTGCCAGCAGCCCCCGACAGGGATTAGACACTGAAGCTTTCTTT
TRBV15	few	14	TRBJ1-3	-	CATSHSSSGNTIYF	TGTGCCACCAGCCACAGTAGCTCTGGAAACACCATATATTTT
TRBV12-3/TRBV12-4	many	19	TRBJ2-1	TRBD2	CASSFPASGRGPSYNEQFF	TGTGCCAGCAGTTTCCCGGCTAGCGGGAGGGGTCCGTCCTACAATGAGCAGTTCTTC
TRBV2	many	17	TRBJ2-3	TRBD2	CASSEIAGGFSTDTQYF	TGTGCCAGCAGTGAAATAGCGGGAGGATTCAGCACAGATACGCAGTATTTT
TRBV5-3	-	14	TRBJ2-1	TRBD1	CASSPAQGADEQFF	TGTGCCAGCAGTCCCGCGCAGGGGGCCGATGAGCAGTTCTTC
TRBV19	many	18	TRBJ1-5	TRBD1	CASSILSADRTIGQPQHF	TGTGCCAGTAGTATCCTCAGCGCGGACAGGACTATAGGTCAGCCCCAGCATTTT
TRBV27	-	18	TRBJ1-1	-	CASSLSRYRYGMNTEAFF	TGTGCCAGCAGTTTATCGAGGTACAGATATGGGATGAACACTGAAGCTTTCTTT
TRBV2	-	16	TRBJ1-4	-	CASSDDGRDNVEKPFF	TGTGCCAGCAGTGATGATGGGAGGGATAATGTAGAAAAACCGTTTTTT
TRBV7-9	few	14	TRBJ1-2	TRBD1	CASNELQGALGYTF	TGTGCCAGCAACGAACTTCAGGGGGCGCTTGGCTACACCTTC
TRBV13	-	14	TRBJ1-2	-	CASSDSDRNYGYTF	TGTGCCAGCAGCGATTCCGACCGGAACTATGGCTACACCTTC
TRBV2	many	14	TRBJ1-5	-	CASRDSRHDQPQHF	TGTGCCAGCAGGGACAGCCGACATGATCAGCCCCAGCATTTT
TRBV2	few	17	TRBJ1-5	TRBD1	CASSEAGYRGQNQPQHF	TGTGCCAGCAGTGAAGCAGGTTACAGGGGTCAGAATCAGCCCCAGCATTTT
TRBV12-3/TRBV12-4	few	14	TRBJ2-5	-	CASSPGHYQETQYF	TGTGCCAGCAGTCCGGGACACTACCAAGAGACCCAGTACTTC
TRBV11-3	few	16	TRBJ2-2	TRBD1	CASRSRSTGDTGELFF	TGTGCCAGCAGGTCCAGGTCGACAGGGGACACCGGGGAGCTGTTTTTT
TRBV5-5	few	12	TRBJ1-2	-	CASSMDSYGYTF	TGTGCCAGCAGCATGGACAGCTATGGCTACACCTTC
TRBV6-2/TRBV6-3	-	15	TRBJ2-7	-	CASSYDRTSLLEQYF	TGTGCCAGCAGTTACGACAGGACTAGTCTGCTCGAGCAGTACTTC
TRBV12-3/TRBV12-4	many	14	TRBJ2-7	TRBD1	CASSSGQGWGEQYF	TGTGCCAGCAGTTCGGGACAGGGTTGGGGCGAGCAGTACTTC
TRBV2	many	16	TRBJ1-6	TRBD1	CASSERGQGQNSPLHF	TGTGCCAGCAGTGAGAGGGGACAGGGCCAAAATTCACCCCTCCACTTT
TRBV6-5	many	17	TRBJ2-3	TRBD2	CASSYSSAGESTDTQYF	TGTGCCAGCAGTTACTCGAGCGCGGGGGAGAGCACAGATACGCAGTATTTT
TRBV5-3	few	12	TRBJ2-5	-	CASSFYSETQYF	TGTGCCAGCAGCTTCTACTCAGAGACCCAGTACTTC
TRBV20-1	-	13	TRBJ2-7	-	CSATDRNSYEQYF	TGCAGTGCGACGGACAGAAACTCCTACGAGCAGTACTTC
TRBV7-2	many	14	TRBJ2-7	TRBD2	CASSLSSGAYEQYF	TGTGCCAGCAGCCTGAGTAGCGGGGCCTACGAGCAGTACTTC
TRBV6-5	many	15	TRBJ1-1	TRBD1	CASSYSRTGYTEAFF	TGTGCCAGCAGTTACTCCAGGACAGGCTACACTGAAGCTTTCTTT
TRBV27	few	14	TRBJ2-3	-	CASSLMGGPTAQYF	TGTGCCAGCAGTTTAATGGGGGGACCGACGGCGCAGTATTTT
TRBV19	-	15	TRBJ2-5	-	CASSIDVTVQETQYF	TGTGCCAGTAGTATCGACGTGACGGTCCAAGAGACCCAGTACTTC
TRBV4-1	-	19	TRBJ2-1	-	CASSLLPSTGTSIYNEQFF	TGCGCCAGCAGCCTACTACCTTCTACCGGGACGTCAATTTACAATGAGCAGTTCTTC
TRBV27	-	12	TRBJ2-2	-	CASSTVTGELFF	TGTGCCAGCAGTACAGTCACCGGGGAGCTGTTTTTT
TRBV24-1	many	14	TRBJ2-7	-	CATSDSNSPYEQYF	TGTGCCACCAGTGATTCTAACTCACCCTACGAGCAGTACTTC
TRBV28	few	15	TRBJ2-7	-	CASSSGPDDGLEQYF	TGTGCCAGCAGTTCGGGGCCGGACGACGGCCTCGAGCAGTACTTC
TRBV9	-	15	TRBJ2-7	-	CASGVGWGPGYEQYF	TGTGCCAGCGGCGTAGGCTGGGGCCCAGGTTACGAGCAGTACTTC
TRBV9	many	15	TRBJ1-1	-	CASSPSDSKGTEAFF	TGTGCCAGCAGCCCATCTGACAGTAAGGGCACTGAAGCTTTCTTT
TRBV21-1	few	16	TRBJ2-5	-	CASSKVAGTGVETQYF	TGTGCCAGCAGCAAAGTAGCCGGGACAGGGGTAGAGACCCAGTACTTC
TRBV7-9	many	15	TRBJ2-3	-	CASSLAWEYGDTQYF	TGTGCCAGCAGCTTAGCTTGGGAGTACGGCGATACGCAGTATTTT
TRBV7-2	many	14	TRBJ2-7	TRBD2	CASSSFPGGYEQYF	TGTGCCAGCAGCTCCTTCCCGGGGGGGTACGAGCAGTACTTC
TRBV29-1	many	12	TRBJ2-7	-	CSARDGAYEQYF	TGCAGCGCCCGGGACGGCGCCTACGAGCAGTACTTC
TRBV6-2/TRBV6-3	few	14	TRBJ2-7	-	CASSNRASSYEQYF	TGTGCCAGCAGCAACCGGGCCAGCTCCTACGAGCAGTACTTC
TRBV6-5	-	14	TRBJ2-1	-	CASSTDSAYNEQFF	TGTGCCAGCAGTACGGACTCAGCCTACAATGAGCAGTTCTTC
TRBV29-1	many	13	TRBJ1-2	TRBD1	CSVEGQGKEGYTF	TGCAGCGTTGAGGGACAGGGGAAAGAGGGCTACACCTTC
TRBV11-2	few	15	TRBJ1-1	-	CASSLEATVNTEAFF	TGTGCCAGCAGCTTAGAGGCCACGGTGAACACTGAAGCTTTCTTT
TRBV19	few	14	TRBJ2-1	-	CASTYSGSHAEQFF	TGTGCCAGTACCTACAGTGGGTCCCATGCTGAGCAGTTCTTC